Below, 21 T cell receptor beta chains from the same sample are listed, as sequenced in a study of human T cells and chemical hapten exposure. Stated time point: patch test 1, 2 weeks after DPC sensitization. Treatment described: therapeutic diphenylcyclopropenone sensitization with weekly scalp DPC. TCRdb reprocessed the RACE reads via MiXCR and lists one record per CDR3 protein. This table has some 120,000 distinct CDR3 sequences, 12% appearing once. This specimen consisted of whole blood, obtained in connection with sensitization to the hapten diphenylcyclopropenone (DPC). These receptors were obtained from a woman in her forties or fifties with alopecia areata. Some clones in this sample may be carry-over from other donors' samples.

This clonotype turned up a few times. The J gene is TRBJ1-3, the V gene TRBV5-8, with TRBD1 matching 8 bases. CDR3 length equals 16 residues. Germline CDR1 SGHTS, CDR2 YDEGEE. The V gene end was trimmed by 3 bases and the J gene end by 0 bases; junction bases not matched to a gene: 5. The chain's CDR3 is CASSSGQGHSGNTIYF. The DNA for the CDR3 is TGTGCCAGCAGCTCAGGACAGGGACACTCTGGAAACACCATATATTTT.

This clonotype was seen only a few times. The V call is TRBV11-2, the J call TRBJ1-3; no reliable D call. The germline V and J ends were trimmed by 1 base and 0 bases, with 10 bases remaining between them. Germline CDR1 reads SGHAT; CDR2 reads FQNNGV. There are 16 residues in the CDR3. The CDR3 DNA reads TGTGCCAGCAGCTTAGTCGGCCCGCGCTCTGGAAACACCATATATTTT. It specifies CASSLVGPRSGNTIYF.

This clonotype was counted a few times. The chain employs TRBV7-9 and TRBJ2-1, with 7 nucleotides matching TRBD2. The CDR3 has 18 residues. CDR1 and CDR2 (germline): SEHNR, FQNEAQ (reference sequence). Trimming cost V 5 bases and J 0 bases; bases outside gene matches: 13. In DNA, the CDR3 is TGTGCCAGCAGCCCGCACGAGGGGAGGGGAGACTCCTACAATGAGCAGTTCTTC. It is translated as CASSPHEGRGDSYNEQFF.

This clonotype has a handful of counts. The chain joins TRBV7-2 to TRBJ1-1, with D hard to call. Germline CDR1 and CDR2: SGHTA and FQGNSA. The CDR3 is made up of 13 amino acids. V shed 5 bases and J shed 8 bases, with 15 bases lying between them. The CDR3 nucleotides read TGTGCCAGCAGCCCGCAGGTAGGGTCGGAAGCTTTCTTT. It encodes CASSPQVGSEAFF.

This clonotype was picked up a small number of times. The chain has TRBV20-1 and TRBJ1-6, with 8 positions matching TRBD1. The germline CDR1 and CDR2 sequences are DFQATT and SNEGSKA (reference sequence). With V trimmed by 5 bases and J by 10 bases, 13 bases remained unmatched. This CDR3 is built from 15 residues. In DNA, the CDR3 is TGCAGTGCTCATCAAGGACAGGGTGCTCGGTCACCCCTCCACTTT. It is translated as CSAHQGQGARSPLHF.

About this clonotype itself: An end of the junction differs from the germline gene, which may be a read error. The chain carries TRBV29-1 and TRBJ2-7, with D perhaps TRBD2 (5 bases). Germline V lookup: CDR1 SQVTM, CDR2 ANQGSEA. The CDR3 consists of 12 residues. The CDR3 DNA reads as TGCGGCGTTGAAGATATCGCTACGGGGAAGTACTTC. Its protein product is CGVEDIATGKYF.

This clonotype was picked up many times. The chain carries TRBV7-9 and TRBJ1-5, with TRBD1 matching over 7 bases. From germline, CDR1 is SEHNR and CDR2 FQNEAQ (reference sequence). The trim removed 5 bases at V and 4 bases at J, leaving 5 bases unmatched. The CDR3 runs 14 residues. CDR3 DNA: TGTGCCAGCAGCCTGACAGGGACTAATCAGCCCCAGCATTTT. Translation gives CASSLTGTNQPQHF.

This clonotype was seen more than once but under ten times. The CDR3 DNA reads TGTGCCAGCAGTTTCGCCGGGCAGATCTATAATTCACCCCTCCACTTT. It codes for CASSFAGQIYNSPLHF. The chain recombines TRBV11-2 with TRBJ1-6; D unclear. V was clipped by 6 bases and J by 3 bases, with 15 bases between them. CDR3 length: 16 residues. CDR1 SGHAT and CDR2 FQNNGV come from the germline V gene.

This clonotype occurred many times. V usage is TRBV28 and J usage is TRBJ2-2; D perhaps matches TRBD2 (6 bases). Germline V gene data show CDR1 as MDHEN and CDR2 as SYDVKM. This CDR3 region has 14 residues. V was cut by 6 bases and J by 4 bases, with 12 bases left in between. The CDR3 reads CASRAGLSTGELFF. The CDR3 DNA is TGTGCCAGCAGGGCGGGGCTCAGCACCGGGGAGCTGTTTTTT.

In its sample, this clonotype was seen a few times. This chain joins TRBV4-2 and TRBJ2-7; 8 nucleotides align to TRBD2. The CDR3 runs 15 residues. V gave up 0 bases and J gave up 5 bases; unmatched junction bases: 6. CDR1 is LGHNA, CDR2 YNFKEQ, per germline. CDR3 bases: TGTGCCAGCAGCCAAGAGCTTGGTAGCGGGAACGAGCAGTACTTC. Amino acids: CASSQELGSGNEQYF.

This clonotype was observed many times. The DNA of the CDR3 is TGCAGCGTCGGGGAGACAGGCAATCAGCCCCAGCATTTT. Protein sequence: CSVGETGNQPQHF. The chain has TRBV29-1 and TRBJ1-5; a weak D match, TRBD1 (5 bases). V shed 6 bases and J shed 2 bases, with 11 bases lying between them. The CDR3 spans 13 residues. Germline CDR1 is SQVTM and CDR2 is ANQGSEA.

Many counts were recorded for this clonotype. The CDR3 DNA sequence: TGTGCCAGCAGTTTTGGACCAGCTGATACGCAGTATTTT. As protein: CASSFGPADTQYF. The chain recombines TRBV6-6 with TRBJ2-3; D is unclear. The CDR3 length is 13 residues. V lost 4 bases and J lost 6, with 11 bases in between. Looked up from germline, CDR1 is MNHNY and CDR2 is SVGAGI (reference sequence).

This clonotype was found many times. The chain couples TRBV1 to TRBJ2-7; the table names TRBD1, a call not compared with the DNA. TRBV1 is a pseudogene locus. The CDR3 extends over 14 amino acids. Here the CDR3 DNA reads TGCACCAGCAGCCAAGATAGCAGGGGCTACGAGCAGTACTTC. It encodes CTSSQDSRGYEQYF.

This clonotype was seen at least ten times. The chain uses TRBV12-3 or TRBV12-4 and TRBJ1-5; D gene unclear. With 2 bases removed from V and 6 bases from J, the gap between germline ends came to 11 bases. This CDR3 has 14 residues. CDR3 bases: TGTGCCAGCAGTTTAAGTGGCCAGCGTCAGCCCCAGCATTTT. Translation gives CASSLSGQRQPQHF.

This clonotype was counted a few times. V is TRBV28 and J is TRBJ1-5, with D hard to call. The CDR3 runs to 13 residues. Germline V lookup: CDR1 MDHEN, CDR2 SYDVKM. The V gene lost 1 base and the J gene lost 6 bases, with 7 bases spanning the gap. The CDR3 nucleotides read TGTGCCAGCAGTTTATATGGTGGTCAGCCCCAGCATTTT. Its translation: CASSLYGGQPQHF.

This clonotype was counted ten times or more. This CDR3 reads CASSHTGLAVNEQFF. The CDR3 DNA reads TGTGCCAGCAGCCACACAGGACTAGCGGTAAATGAGCAGTTCTTC. This chain connects TRBV7-6 to TRBJ2-1, with 10 bases identical to TRBD2. Losses at the gene ends were 5 bases for V and 7 bases for J; bases not matched to a gene: 8. CDR3 length equals 15 residues. Looked up from germline, CDR1 is SGHVS and CDR2 is FNYEAQ.

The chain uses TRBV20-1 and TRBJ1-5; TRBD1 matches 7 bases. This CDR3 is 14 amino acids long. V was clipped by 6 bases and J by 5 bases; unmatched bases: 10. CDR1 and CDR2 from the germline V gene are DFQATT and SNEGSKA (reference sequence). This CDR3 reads CSAFDRDVHQPQHF. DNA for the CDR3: TGCAGTGCCTTCGACAGGGATGTCCATCAGCCCCAGCATTTT.

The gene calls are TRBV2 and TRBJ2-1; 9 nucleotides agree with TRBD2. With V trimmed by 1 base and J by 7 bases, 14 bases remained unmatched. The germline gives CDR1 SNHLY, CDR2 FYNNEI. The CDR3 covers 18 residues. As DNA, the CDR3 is TGTGCCAGCAGTGAAGGTGTTGGGGCTAGCGGGATTTCGAATGAGCAGTTCTTC. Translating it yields CASSEGVGASGISNEQFF.

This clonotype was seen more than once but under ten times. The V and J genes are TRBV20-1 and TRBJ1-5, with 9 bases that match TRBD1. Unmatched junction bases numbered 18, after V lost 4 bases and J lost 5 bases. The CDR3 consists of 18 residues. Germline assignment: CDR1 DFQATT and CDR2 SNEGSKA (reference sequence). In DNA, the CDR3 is TGCAGTGCTAAGGATAACCACAGGGGGCGACGTTTCGATCAGCCCCAGCATTTT. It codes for CSAKDNHRGRRFDQPQHF.

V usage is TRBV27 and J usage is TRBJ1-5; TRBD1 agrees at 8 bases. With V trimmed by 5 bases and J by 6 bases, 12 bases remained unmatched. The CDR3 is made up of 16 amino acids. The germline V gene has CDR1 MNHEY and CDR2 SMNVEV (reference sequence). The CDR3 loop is CASSASTGVYGQPQHF. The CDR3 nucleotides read TGTGCCAGCAGTGCATCGACAGGGGTTTATGGTCAGCCCCAGCATTTT.

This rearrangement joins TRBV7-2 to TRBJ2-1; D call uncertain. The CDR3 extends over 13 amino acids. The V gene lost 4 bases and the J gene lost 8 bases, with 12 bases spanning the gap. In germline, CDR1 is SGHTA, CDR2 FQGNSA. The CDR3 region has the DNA TGTGCCAGCAGCTCGTCGGCTAGGGATGAGCAGTTCTTC. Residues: CASSSSARDEQFF.